These T cell receptor beta chains were read from a single sample in a study of blood T cell repertoires in COVID-19. The repertoire was sequenced with immunoSEQ multiplex PCR; TCRdb's copy has only in-frame clones and lacks some. The top ten hold more than 3% of the sample, which has about 190,000 clones, 84% seen once. Sequenced: PBMCs or T cells enriched from blood (not recorded which). The receptors were gathered from a woman under 40 who had been exposed to COVID-19. Both conserved end residues are part of each CDR3. Size is omitted from some rows. Given values are once, few, many or a class for expanded clones.

CDR3	size	length	V	J
CASSLDSSGGQETQYF	.	16	TRBV10-2	TRBJ2-5
CASSLVSGQGETEAFF	.	16	TRBV11-1	TRBJ1-1
CASSPDTKYEQYF	.	13	TRBV5-6	TRBJ2-7
CASPRAGATGELFF	once	14	TRBV7-9	TRBJ2-2
CASGLGGDANYGYTF	.	15	TRBV12-5	TRBJ1-2
CAAEGVVGELFF	.	12	TRBV19	TRBJ2-2
CASSYVGTRGMSEAFF	once	16	TRBV6-5	TRBJ1-1
CASSVAGDTREETQYF	.	16	TRBV9	TRBJ2-5
CASSQDRGATYEQYF	few	15	TRBV4-3	TRBJ2-7
CASSKGGENNEKLFF	few	15	TRBV21-1	TRBJ1-4
CASSSAGTGGIDEQFF	.	16	TRBV27	TRBJ2-1
CASSPYPPRGNTGELFF	.	17	TRBV10-1	TRBJ2-2
CASSLGQGVTEAFF	once	14	TRBV4-1	TRBJ1-1
CASSLVRQGGSGANVLTF	.	18	TRBV7-6	TRBJ2-6
CASSGDRGRSNQPQHF	.	16	TRBV5-6	TRBJ1-5
CASSPQGDPYGYTF	once	14	TRBV9	TRBJ1-2
CASSVVGGGEKLFF	.	14	TRBV9	TRBJ1-4
CASSERTARETQYF	.	14	TRBV2	TRBJ2-5
CASGDRWEGYTF	.	12	TRBV2	TRBJ1-2
CASCFSATNEKLFF	.	14	TRBV10-2	TRBJ1-4
CASSPFFRGSSEQYF	.	15	TRBV5-4	TRBJ2-7
CASRATFAGLHYGYTF	.	16	TRBV5-6	TRBJ1-2
CASSSGTVEETQYF	.	14	TRBV6-5	TRBJ2-5
CASSQEGLGGVNEQFF	.	16	TRBV4-3	TRBJ2-1
CASSQELADSGHGYTF	.	16	TRBV4-3	TRBJ1-2
CASSPGDDYGYTF	.	13	TRBV19	TRBJ1-2
CASSLVSGTGGGTDTQYF	.	18	TRBV7-2	TRBJ2-3
CAWSPGTGHTEAFF	.	14	TRBV30	TRBJ1-1
CASSIALSRENYGYTF	.	16	TRBV19	TRBJ1-2
CASSSKLAGGRYEQYF	.	16	TRBV6-2/TRBV6-3	TRBJ2-7
CASSPRYGGTSYEQYF	.	16	TRBV4-1	TRBJ2-7
CASSSKIAGSLQPQHF	.	16	TRBV21-1	TRBJ1-5
CASSLQGGTYEQYF	.	14	TRBV7-9	TRBJ2-7
CASSLGFDSTYEQYF	.	15	TRBV7-9	TRBJ2-7
CASAGNTGELFF	.	12	TRBV6-4	TRBJ2-2
CASSPGGGAIYEQYF	.	15	TRBV7-9	TRBJ2-7
CASSLAGQGNTGELFF	.	16	TRBV5-1	TRBJ2-2
CASGFDLQGGGYTF	.	14	TRBV12-5	TRBJ1-2
CASSSQPRVANYGYTF	.	16	TRBV7-3	TRBJ1-2
CASSLALGSTNTEAFF	.	16	TRBV7-6	TRBJ1-1
CASSALTGDLNTEAFF	.	16	TRBV9	TRBJ1-1
CASSFPGEDTQYF	.	13	TRBV5-1	TRBJ2-3
CASSPDRGRKREQYF	.	15	TRBV6-5	TRBJ2-7
CASSLQGADYGYTF	.	14	TRBV18	TRBJ1-2
CASSHPKTGPHEQFF	.	15	TRBV4-1	TRBJ2-1
CASSLGGSGGAVKETQYF	.	18	TRBV5-1	TRBJ2-5
CASSRRPTENTEAFF	.	15	TRBV14	TRBJ1-1
CASSYSTGGPGDTQYF	.	16	TRBV6-2/TRBV6-3	TRBJ2-3
CASSSRDRENTEAFF	.	15	TRBV4-1	TRBJ1-1
CASSTPGGNQPQHF	.	14	TRBV7-8	TRBJ1-5
CASSIQGSGYTF	.	12	TRBV12-3/TRBV12-4	TRBJ1-2
CASSYRDRESTEAFF	.	15	TRBV7-2	TRBJ1-1
CASSEYTYGYTF	.	12	TRBV7-2	TRBJ1-2
CASSIERANYGYTF	.	14	TRBV19	TRBJ1-2
CASSLERWDEQFF	.	13	TRBV27	TRBJ2-1
CASSVATAASGGTLYNEQFF	.	20	TRBV9	TRBJ2-1
CASSGGSGKLFF	.	12	TRBV7-2	TRBJ1-4
CGARPNNYGYTF	.	12	TRBV29-1	TRBJ1-2
CASSRQEHANEQYF	.	14	TRBV5-1	TRBJ2-7